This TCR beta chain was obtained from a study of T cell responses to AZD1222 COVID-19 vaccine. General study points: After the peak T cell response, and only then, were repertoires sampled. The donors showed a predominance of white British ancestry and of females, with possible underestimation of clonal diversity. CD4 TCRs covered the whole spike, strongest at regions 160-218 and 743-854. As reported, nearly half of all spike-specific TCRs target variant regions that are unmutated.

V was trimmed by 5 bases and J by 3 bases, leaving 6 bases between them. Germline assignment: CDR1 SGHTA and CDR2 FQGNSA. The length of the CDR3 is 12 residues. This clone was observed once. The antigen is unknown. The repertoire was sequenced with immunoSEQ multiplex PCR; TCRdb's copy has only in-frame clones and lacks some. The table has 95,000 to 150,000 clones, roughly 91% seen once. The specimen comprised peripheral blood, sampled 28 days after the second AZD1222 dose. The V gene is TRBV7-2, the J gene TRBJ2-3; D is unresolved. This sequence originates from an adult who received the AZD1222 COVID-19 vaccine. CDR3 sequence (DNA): TGTGCCAGCAGCCTAGGAACAGATACGCAGTATTTT. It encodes CASSLGTDTQYF.